This TCR beta chain was recovered during a study of cytomegalovirus exposure and HLA in healthy donors. Here immunoSEQ multiplex PCR was the method, and the copy in TCRdb shows in-frame clones only, minus some. This table holds 150,000 to 200,000 clones, 85% found once. The clonotype comes from a man aged 18 to 30 in good health and CMV-seropositive. The sequenced sample was PBMCs.

CDR3 DNA: TGTGCCACCAGCAGGGGGCGGGAGCCGGTCGAGCAGTACTTC. This encodes CATSRGREPVEQYF. The gene calls are TRBV15 and TRBJ2-7; 7 bases are a match to TRBD2. Germline loops: CDR1 LNHNV, CDR2 YYDKDF (reference sequence). This CDR3 region has 14 residues. The V and J ends lost 3 bases and 6 bases, in that order; junction bases with no gene match: 8.